This TCR beta chain is drawn from a study of cytomegalovirus exposure and HLA in healthy donors. Study conclusions and caveats: Most of the CMV-associated TCR beta chains (in a later analysis) appeared to be HLA-restricted. In the analysis, some V segments, TRBV6-2 and TRBV6-3 included, were excluded as indistinguishable.

Nominal health characterized the donors when sampled, though unrecorded immune exposures were likely. The PCR employed 60 Vbeta primers together with 13 Jbeta primers. Here immunoSEQ multiplex PCR was the method, and the copy in TCRdb shows in-frame clones only, minus some. Found here are some 180,000 clones, 60% to 85% of them singletons; the top ten hold about 1.5%. Between the trimmed V and J ends, which lost 0 bases and 4 bases, there was a span of 6 bases. Germline V gene data show CDR1 as MDHEN and CDR2 as SYDVKM. The CDR3 loop spans 13 amino acids. For this clone: What it recognizes is unknown.

Material for sequencing was PBMCs. The TCR was taken from a man aged 18-30 years in good health and CMV-seronegative. The V call is TRBV28, the J call TRBJ1-2; maybe TRBD1 (5 bases). The CDR3 region is CASSLWGGYGYTF. The CDR3 region has the DNA TGTGCCAGCAGTTTATGGGGGGGCTATGGCTACACCTTC.